Listed below are T cell receptor beta chains from one sample, sequenced in a study of yellow fever vaccine responses in identical twins. TCRdb redid the calling of the RT-PCR reads with MiXCR, one entry per CDR3 protein. Here the sample spans approximately 2,300 distinct CDR3 sequences, 8% to 9.5% being singletons. The specimen was T cells from blood (PBMCs), unsorted or a sorted subset (not recorded which), collected about 22 months after vaccination. These receptors were taken from a woman aged 18-29 years who received the yellow fever vaccine. The CDR3 runs from the conserved cysteine through the conserved F or W. The order of the fields is CDR3 DNA, CDR3 protein, V gene, CDR3 length, clone size, J gene, D gene. The D gene is left open where the match is weak. Clone size is shown for a subset of rows, as once, few, many or a class of expanded clone.

CDR3 DNA: TGTGCCAGCAGACCCGGGACTAGCGGCCGGAACTACGAGCAGTACTTC; CDR3 protein: CASRPGTSGRNYEQYF; V gene: TRBV11-1; CDR3 length: 16; clone size: few; J gene: TRBJ2-7; D gene: TRBD2
CDR3 DNA: TGTGCCAGCAGTCAAATACTAGCCGAGCAGTTCTTC; CDR3 protein: CASSQILAEQFF; V gene: TRBV28; CDR3 length: 12; clone size: -; J gene: TRBJ2-1; D gene: -
CDR3 DNA: TGCGCCAGCAGCCAGACCCCGGGGCCTGGCTACGAGCAGTACTTC; CDR3 protein: CASSQTPGPGYEQYF; V gene: TRBV4-1; CDR3 length: 15; clone size: -; J gene: TRBJ2-7; D gene: -
CDR3 DNA: TGTGCCAGCAGTTCCGACAGCTCTGGGGCCAACGTCCTGACTTTC; CDR3 protein: CASSSDSSGANVLTF; V gene: TRBV6-5; CDR3 length: 15; clone size: -; J gene: TRBJ2-6; D gene: -
CDR3 DNA: TGCGCCAGCAGCCAAGACCAGTTACAGGGGCCCTACGAGCAGTACTTC; CDR3 protein: CASSQDQLQGPYEQYF; V gene: TRBV4-1; CDR3 length: 16; clone size: few; J gene: TRBJ2-7; D gene: TRBD1
CDR3 DNA: TGTGCCAGCAGGGGGACACTATTCTCCTACAATGAGCAGTTCTTC; CDR3 protein: CASRGTLFSYNEQFF; V gene: TRBV2; CDR3 length: 15; clone size: few; J gene: TRBJ2-1; D gene: -
CDR3 DNA: TGTGCCAGCAGCTTAGGTGGCGGTGGGGGTTACGAGCAGTACTTC; CDR3 protein: CASSLGGGGGYEQYF; V gene: TRBV11-2; CDR3 length: 15; clone size: few; J gene: TRBJ2-7; D gene: -
CDR3 DNA: TGTGCCTGGAGTCGTCCTCACGGGCGGTTCTTC; CDR3 protein: CAWSRPHGRFF; V gene: TRBV30; CDR3 length: 11; clone size: few; J gene: TRBJ2-1; D gene: -
CDR3 DNA: TGTGCCTGGACCAGTAGGTTTGAGACCCAGTACTTC; CDR3 protein: CAWTSRFETQYF; V gene: TRBV30; CDR3 length: 12; clone size: few; J gene: TRBJ2-5; D gene: -
CDR3 DNA: TGTGCCAGCTCACCCCAGGGGACAGGGGGCATAGAGCAGTACTTC; CDR3 protein: CASSPQGTGGIEQYF; V gene: TRBV18; CDR3 length: 15; clone size: few; J gene: TRBJ2-7; D gene: TRBD1
CDR3 DNA: TGTGCCAGCAGCTTATCCCCGGGTTACACTGAAGCTTTCTTT; CDR3 protein: CASSLSPGYTEAFF; V gene: TRBV11-1; CDR3 length: 14; clone size: medium-sized; J gene: TRBJ1-1; D gene: -
CDR3 DNA: TGTGCCTGGAGTGTTAGTCAGAGGTCCTACGAGCAGTACTTC; CDR3 protein: CAWSVSQRSYEQYF; V gene: TRBV30; CDR3 length: 14; clone size: -; J gene: TRBJ2-7; D gene: -
CDR3 DNA: TGTGCCAGCAGTGAAAGTCGGGTCGGAGAGACCCAGTACTTC; CDR3 protein: CASSESRVGETQYF; V gene: TRBV2; CDR3 length: 14; clone size: medium-sized; J gene: TRBJ2-5; D gene: -
CDR3 DNA: TGTGCCAGCAGCGCCCCAGGGGAGACCCAGTACTTC; CDR3 protein: CASSAPGETQYF; V gene: TRBV11-2; CDR3 length: 12; clone size: few; J gene: TRBJ2-5; D gene: -
CDR3 DNA: TGTGCCAGCAGCTTAGAGAGCGGGAGCTCCTACGAGCAGTACTTC; CDR3 protein: CASSLESGSSYEQYF; V gene: TRBV11-2; CDR3 length: 15; clone size: -; J gene: TRBJ2-7; D gene: TRBD2
CDR3 DNA: TGTGCCAGCAGTTACTCGGAATCGAGCTCCTACAATGAGCAGTTCTTC; CDR3 protein: CASSYSESSSYNEQFF; V gene: TRBV6-5; CDR3 length: 16; clone size: medium-sized; J gene: TRBJ2-1; D gene: -
CDR3 DNA: TGCGCCAGCAGTCATATGACACCTTCAGACTATGGCTACACCTTC; CDR3 protein: CASSHMTPSDYGYTF; V gene: TRBV23-1; CDR3 length: 15; clone size: large; J gene: TRBJ1-2; D gene: -
CDR3 DNA: TGCAGTGCTAGAGATGTCGCTAGCGGGGGGGCCTCCCGTCCAGATACGCAGTATTTT; CDR3 protein: CSARDVASGGASRPDTQYF; V gene: TRBV20-1; CDR3 length: 19; clone size: large; J gene: TRBJ2-3; D gene: TRBD2
CDR3 DNA: TGTGCCGGACAAATCCGCGGCGGTGATGGCTACACCTTC; CDR3 protein: CAGQIRGGDGYTF; V gene: TRBV7-9; CDR3 length: 13; clone size: -; J gene: TRBJ1-2; D gene: -
CDR3 DNA: TGTGCCAGCAGCCCCAAACAGGGGGGACCCTACGAGCAGTACTTC; CDR3 protein: CASSPKQGGPYEQYF; V gene: TRBV11-1; CDR3 length: 15; clone size: few; J gene: TRBJ2-7; D gene: TRBD1
CDR3 DNA: TGTGCCAGCAGCCCTCAGGGGTGGGGCAATCAGCCCCAGCATTTT; CDR3 protein: CASSPQGWGNQPQHF; V gene: TRBV7-2; CDR3 length: 15; clone size: -; J gene: TRBJ1-5; D gene: -
CDR3 DNA: TGTGCTAGCAGCTTAGTTTGGAAGGACTACGAGCAGTACTTC; CDR3 protein: CASSLVWKDYEQYF; V gene: TRBV7-7; CDR3 length: 14; clone size: few; J gene: TRBJ2-7; D gene: -
CDR3 DNA: TGTGCCATCCGGGACAGGGCAGAGAGCACTGAAGCTTTCTTT; CDR3 protein: CAIRDRAESTEAFF; V gene: TRBV10-3; CDR3 length: 14; clone size: medium-sized; J gene: TRBJ1-1; D gene: TRBD1
CDR3 DNA: TGTGCTAGCAGCCCTTCTAGCCTAGATACGCAGTATTTT; CDR3 protein: CASSPSSLDTQYF; V gene: TRBV7-7; CDR3 length: 13; clone size: few; J gene: TRBJ2-3; D gene: -
CDR3 DNA: TGTGCCATCAGTGGCGGGGGCGGTTACGAGCAGTACTTC; CDR3 protein: CAISGGGGYEQYF; V gene: TRBV10-3; CDR3 length: 13; clone size: -; J gene: TRBJ2-7; D gene: -
CDR3 DNA: TGTGCCACCAGCAGAGATACAGGGGGCTCCTACGAGCAGTACTTC; CDR3 protein: CATSRDTGGSYEQYF; V gene: TRBV15; CDR3 length: 15; clone size: -; J gene: TRBJ2-7; D gene: TRBD1
CDR3 DNA: TGTGCCAGCAGCCCCCTTGGGGCTAGTCAGTTCTTC; CDR3 protein: CASSPLGASQFF; V gene: TRBV14; CDR3 length: 12; clone size: medium-sized; J gene: TRBJ2-1; D gene: -
CDR3 DNA: TGCGCCAGCAGCCCCCAAGGCGGACAGGGGGAATACGAGCAGTACTTC; CDR3 protein: CASSPQGGQGEYEQYF; V gene: TRBV4-1; CDR3 length: 16; clone size: -; J gene: TRBJ2-7; D gene: TRBD1
CDR3 DNA: TGTGCCAGCAGTTACTCGTCAGTAAATGGGATGAACGAGCAGTACTTC; CDR3 protein: CASSYSSVNGMNEQYF; V gene: TRBV6-5; CDR3 length: 16; clone size: -; J gene: TRBJ2-7; D gene: -
CDR3 DNA: TGTGCCAGTAGTATCGGGACAGCAATAGAGACCCAGTACTTC; CDR3 protein: CASSIGTAIETQYF; V gene: TRBV19; CDR3 length: 14; clone size: few; J gene: TRBJ2-5; D gene: TRBD1
CDR3 DNA: TGCGCCAGCAGCCAAGAAAGAGGATTCTTGAACACTGAAGCTTTCTTT; CDR3 protein: CASSQERGFLNTEAFF; V gene: TRBV4-1; CDR3 length: 16; clone size: -; J gene: TRBJ1-1; D gene: -
CDR3 DNA: TGCGCCAGCAGCCAAGAACGCGGCCGCACAGATACGCAGTATTTT; CDR3 protein: CASSQERGRTDTQYF; V gene: TRBV4-1; CDR3 length: 15; clone size: few; J gene: TRBJ2-3; D gene: -
CDR3 DNA: TGCGCCAGCAGCCAAGAATGGGGGGTAGTCTACGAGCAGTACTTC; CDR3 protein: CASSQEWGVVYEQYF; V gene: TRBV4-1; CDR3 length: 15; clone size: few; J gene: TRBJ2-7; D gene: -
CDR3 DNA: TGTGCTAGCAGCTTATCGGTCAGCTCCTACAATGAGCAGTTCTTC; CDR3 protein: CASSLSVSSYNEQFF; V gene: TRBV7-6; CDR3 length: 15; clone size: few; J gene: TRBJ2-1; D gene: -
CDR3 DNA: TGTGCCAGCAGCTTAGGGCTACTGAGGGAGCTGTTTTTT; CDR3 protein: CASSLGLLRELFF; V gene: TRBV7-2; CDR3 length: 13; clone size: -; J gene: TRBJ2-2; D gene: -
CDR3 DNA: TGTGCCAGCAGTTACCCCGACAAGCTCTACGAGCAGTACTTC; CDR3 protein: CASSYPDKLYEQYF; V gene: TRBV6-5; CDR3 length: 14; clone size: -; J gene: TRBJ2-7; D gene: -
CDR3 DNA: TGCGCCAGCAGCGGACAGAGCTCCTACGAGCAGTACTTC; CDR3 protein: CASSGQSSYEQYF; V gene: TRBV10-1; CDR3 length: 13; clone size: -; J gene: TRBJ2-7; D gene: -
CDR3 DNA: TGTGCCAGCAGTGATTCTGCGGATAGGTCCTTAGAGCAGTTCTTC; CDR3 protein: CASSDSADRSLEQFF; V gene: TRBV2; CDR3 length: 15; clone size: -; J gene: TRBJ2-1; D gene: -
CDR3 DNA: TGTGCCAGCAGTTACTCGAGGGTAGCCGGGGAGCTGTTTTTT; CDR3 protein: CASSYSRVAGELFF; V gene: TRBV6-5; CDR3 length: 14; clone size: -; J gene: TRBJ2-2; D gene: -
CDR3 DNA: TGTGCCAGCAGCTTAGATCAGGTGACGGGACTCGACTACAATGAGCAGTTCTTC; CDR3 protein: CASSLDQVTGLDYNEQFF; V gene: TRBV11-2; CDR3 length: 18; clone size: few; J gene: TRBJ2-1; D gene: -
CDR3 DNA: TGCAGTGCTAGAGACGCGGCTTCACCCTACGAGCAGTACTTC; CDR3 protein: CSARDAASPYEQYF; V gene: TRBV20-1; CDR3 length: 14; clone size: few; J gene: TRBJ2-7; D gene: -
CDR3 DNA: TGTGCCAGCAGTTACTCGAAGGTTTGGGACGGGAGAGGTGCGGGAGATACGCAGTATTTT; CDR3 protein: CASSYSKVWDGRGAGDTQYF; V gene: TRBV6-2/TRBV6-3; CDR3 length: 20; clone size: large; J gene: TRBJ2-3; D gene: -
CDR3 DNA: TGCGCCAGTCGGGACGCTCAAGAGACCCAGTACTTC; CDR3 protein: CASRDAQETQYF; V gene: TRBV10-1; CDR3 length: 12; clone size: medium-sized; J gene: TRBJ2-5; D gene: -
CDR3 DNA: TGCGCCAGCAGCCAGGCCGAGCGGAGACTGAACACCGGGGAGCTGTTTTTT; CDR3 protein: CASSQAERRLNTGELFF; V gene: TRBV4-3; CDR3 length: 17; clone size: few; J gene: TRBJ2-2; D gene: -
CDR3 DNA: TGTGCCAGCAGTCACGGAGACAGAACCGAGCAGTACTTC; CDR3 protein: CASSHGDRTEQYF; V gene: TRBV6-4; CDR3 length: 13; clone size: -; J gene: TRBJ2-7; D gene: -
CDR3 DNA: TGTGCCATCAGCGACCTCGGGGGGGCTTCGGCAGATACGCAGTATTTT; CDR3 protein: CAISDLGGASADTQYF; V gene: TRBV10-3; CDR3 length: 16; clone size: -; J gene: TRBJ2-3; D gene: TRBD2
CDR3 DNA: TGCGCCAGCAGCCTGCAGGGGGCCGAAACCTACGAGCAGTACTTC; CDR3 protein: CASSLQGAETYEQYF; V gene: TRBV4-1; CDR3 length: 15; clone size: -; J gene: TRBJ2-7; D gene: TRBD1
CDR3 DNA: TGTGCCAGCAGCTTAACGGACAGCATCAATGACTACGAGCAGTACTTC; CDR3 protein: CASSLTDSINDYEQYF; V gene: TRBV7-3; CDR3 length: 16; clone size: few; J gene: TRBJ2-7; D gene: -
CDR3 DNA: TGCGCCAGCGGGACTGGGGCCAACGTCCTGACTTTC; CDR3 protein: CASGTGANVLTF; V gene: TRBV10-1; CDR3 length: 12; clone size: -; J gene: TRBJ2-6; D gene: -